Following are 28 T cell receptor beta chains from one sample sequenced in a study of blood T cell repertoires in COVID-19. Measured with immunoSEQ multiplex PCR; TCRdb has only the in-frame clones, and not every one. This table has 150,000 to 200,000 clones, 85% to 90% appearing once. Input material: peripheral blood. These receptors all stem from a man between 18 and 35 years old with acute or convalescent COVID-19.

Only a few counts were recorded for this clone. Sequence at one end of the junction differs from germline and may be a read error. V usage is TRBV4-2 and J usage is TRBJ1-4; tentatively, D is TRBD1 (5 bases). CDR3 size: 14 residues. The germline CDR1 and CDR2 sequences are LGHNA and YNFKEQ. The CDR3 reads CASSRNRRGPFSIF. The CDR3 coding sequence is TGTGCCAGCAGCCGAAACAGGAGGGGTCCGTTCTCGATTTTT.

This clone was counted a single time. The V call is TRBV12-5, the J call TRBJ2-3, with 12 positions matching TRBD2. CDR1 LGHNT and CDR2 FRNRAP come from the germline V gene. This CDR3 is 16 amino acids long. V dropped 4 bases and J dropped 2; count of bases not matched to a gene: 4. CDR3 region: CASGYLAGGFTDTQYF. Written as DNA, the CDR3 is TGTGCTAGTGGTTATCTAGCGGGGGGGTTCACAGATACGCAGTATTTT.

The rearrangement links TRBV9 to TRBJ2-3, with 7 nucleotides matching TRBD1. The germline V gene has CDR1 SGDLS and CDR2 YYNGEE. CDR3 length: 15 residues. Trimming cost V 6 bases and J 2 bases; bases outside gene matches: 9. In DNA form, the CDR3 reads TGTGCCAGCAAAAAGACCGGGACAGCCACAGATACGCAGTATTTT. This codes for CASKKTGTATDTQYF.

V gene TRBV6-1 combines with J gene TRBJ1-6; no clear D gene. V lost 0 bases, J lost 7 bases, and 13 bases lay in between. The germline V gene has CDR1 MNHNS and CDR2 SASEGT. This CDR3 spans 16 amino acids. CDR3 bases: TGTGCCAGCAGTGAAGCGCCTGAGGTGAGGAATTCACCCCTCCACTTT. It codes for CASSEAPEVRNSPLHF.

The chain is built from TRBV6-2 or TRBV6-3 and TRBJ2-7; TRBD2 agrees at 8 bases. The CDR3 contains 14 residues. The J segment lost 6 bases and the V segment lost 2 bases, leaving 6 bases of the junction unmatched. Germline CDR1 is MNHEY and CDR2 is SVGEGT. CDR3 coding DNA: TGTGCCAGCAGTTACGCGGGGGGAACGGTCGAGCAGTACGTC. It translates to CASSYAGGTVEQYV.

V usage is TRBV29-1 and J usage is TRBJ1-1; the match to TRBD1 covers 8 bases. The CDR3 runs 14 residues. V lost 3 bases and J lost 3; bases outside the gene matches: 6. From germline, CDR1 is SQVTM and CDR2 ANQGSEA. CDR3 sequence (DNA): TGCAGCGTTGATTGGAACAGGGGGGACACTGAAGCTTTCTTT. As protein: CSVDWNRGDTEAFF.

The CDR3 DNA reads as TGTGCCAGCAGTGAGAAGGGGACAGGGTGGGTAACTGAAGCTTTCTTT. This sequence encodes CASSEKGTGWVTEAFF. This sequence joins TRBV6-1 and TRBJ1-1; 9 positions agree with TRBD1. Germline trimming cut 3 bases from V and 5 bases from J; bases unmatched to any gene: 10. CDR1 is MNHNS and CDR2 is SASEGT in the germline V gene. The CDR3 has 16 residues.

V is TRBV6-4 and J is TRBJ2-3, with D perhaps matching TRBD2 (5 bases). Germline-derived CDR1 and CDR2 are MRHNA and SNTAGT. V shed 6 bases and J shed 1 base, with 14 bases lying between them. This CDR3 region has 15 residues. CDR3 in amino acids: CASREIAGGTDTQYF. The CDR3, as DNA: TGTGCCAGCAGAGAGATAGCCGGGGGCACAGATACGCAGTATTTT.

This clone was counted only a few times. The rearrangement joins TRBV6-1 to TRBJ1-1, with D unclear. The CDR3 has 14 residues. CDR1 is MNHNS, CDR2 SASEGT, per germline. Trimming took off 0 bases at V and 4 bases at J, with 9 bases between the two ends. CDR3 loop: CASSEAIGSTEAFF. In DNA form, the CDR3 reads TGTGCCAGCAGTGAAGCAATTGGCAGCACTGAAGCTTTCTTT.

CDR3 sequence (DNA): TGTGCCAGCAGGTATCGGGAGAACACTGAAGCTTTCTTT. Protein product: CASRYRENTEAFF. This chain connects TRBV6-5 to TRBJ1-1; D unclear. This CDR3 region has 13 residues. V lost 6 bases and J lost 1, with 9 bases in between. The germline V gene has CDR1 MNHEY and CDR2 SVGAGI.

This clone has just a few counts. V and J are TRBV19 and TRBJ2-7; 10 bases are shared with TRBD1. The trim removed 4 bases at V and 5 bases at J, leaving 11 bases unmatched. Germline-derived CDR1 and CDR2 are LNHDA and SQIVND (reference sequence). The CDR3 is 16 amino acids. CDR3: CASSTRRDRGINEQYV. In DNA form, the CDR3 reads TGTGCCAGTAGTACGCGGAGGGACAGGGGTATAAACGAGCAGTACGTC.

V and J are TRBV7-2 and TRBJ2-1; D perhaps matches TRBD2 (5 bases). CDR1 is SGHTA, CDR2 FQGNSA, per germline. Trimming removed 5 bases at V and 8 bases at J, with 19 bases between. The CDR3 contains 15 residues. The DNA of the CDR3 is TGTGCCAGCAGCCCAGGACTTCCATTGACCTATGAGCAGTTCTTC. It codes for CASSPGLPLTYEQFF.

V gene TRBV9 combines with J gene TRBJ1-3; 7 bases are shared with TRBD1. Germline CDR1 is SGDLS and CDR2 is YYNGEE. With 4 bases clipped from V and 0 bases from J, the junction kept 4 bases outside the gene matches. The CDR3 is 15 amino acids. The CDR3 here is CASSLGTDSGNTIYF. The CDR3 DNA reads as TGTGCCAGCAGCTTAGGGACAGACTCTGGAAACACCATATATTTT.

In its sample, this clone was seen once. Here the CDR3 reads CATSTAMIQGAGTEAFF. The CDR3 coding sequence is TGTGCCACCAGCACCGCTATGATACAGGGGGCAGGCACTGAAGCTTTCTTT. The chain uses TRBV15 and TRBJ1-1; TRBD1 matches 9 bases. CDR1 is LNHNV and CDR2 is YYDKDF in the germline V gene (reference sequence). After removal of 4 bases from V and 4 bases from J, the junction contained 13 bases not matched to a gene. The CDR3 is 17 amino acids.

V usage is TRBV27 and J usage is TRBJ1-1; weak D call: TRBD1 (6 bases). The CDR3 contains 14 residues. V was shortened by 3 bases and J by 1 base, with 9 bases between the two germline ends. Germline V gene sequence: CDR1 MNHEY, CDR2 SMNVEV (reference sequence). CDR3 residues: CASSLAGANTEAFF. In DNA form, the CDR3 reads TGTGCCAGCAGTTTGGCAGGGGCGAACACTGAAGCTTTCTTT.

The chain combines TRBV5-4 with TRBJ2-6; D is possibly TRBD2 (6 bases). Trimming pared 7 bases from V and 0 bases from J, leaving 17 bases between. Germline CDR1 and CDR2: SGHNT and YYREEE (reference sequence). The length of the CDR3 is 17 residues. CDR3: CASLTGTLGSGANVLTF. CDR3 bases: TGTGCCAGCCTCACCGGGACTCTCGGCTCTGGGGCCAACGTCCTGACTTTC.

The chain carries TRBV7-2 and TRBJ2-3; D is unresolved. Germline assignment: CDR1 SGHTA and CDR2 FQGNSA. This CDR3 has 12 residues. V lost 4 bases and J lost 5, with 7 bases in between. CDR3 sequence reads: CASSSGRDTQYF. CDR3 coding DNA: TGTGCCAGCAGCTCTGGCAGAGATACGCAGTATTTT.

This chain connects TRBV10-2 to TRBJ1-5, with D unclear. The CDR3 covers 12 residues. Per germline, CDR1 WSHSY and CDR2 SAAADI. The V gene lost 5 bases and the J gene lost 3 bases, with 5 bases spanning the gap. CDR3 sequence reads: CASSPFNQPQHF. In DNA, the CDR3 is TGCGCCAGCAGTCCGTTCAATCAGCCCCAGCATTTT.

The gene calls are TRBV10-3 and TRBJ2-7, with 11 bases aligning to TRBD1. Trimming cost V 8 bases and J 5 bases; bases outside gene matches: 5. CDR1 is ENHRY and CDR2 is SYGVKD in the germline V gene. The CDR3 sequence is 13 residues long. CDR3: CAIGTGGIDEQYV. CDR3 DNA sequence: TGTGCCATCGGGACAGGGGGTATCGACGAGCAGTACGTC.

CDR3 sequence reads: CASSYGTGVEKLFF. CDR3 bases: TGTGCCAGCAGCTATGGGACAGGGGTTGAAAAACTGTTTTTT. The chain carries TRBV7-6 and TRBJ1-4, with TRBD1 matching over 10 bases. Germline V gene data show CDR1 as SGHVS and CDR2 as FNYEAQ. The V gene end was trimmed by 4 bases and the J gene end by 7 bases; junction bases not matched to a gene: 3. This CDR3 spans 14 amino acids.

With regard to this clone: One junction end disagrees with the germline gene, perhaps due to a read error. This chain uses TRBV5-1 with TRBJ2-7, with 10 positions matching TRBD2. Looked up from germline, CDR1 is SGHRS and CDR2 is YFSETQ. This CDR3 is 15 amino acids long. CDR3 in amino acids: CASRLGLAFSYEQYF. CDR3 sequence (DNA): TGCGCCAGCAGGTTGGGACTAGCGTTTTCCTACGAGCAGTACTTC.

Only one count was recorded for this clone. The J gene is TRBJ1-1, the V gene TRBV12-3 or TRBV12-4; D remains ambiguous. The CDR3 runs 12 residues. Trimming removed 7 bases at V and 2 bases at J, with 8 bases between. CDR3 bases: TGTGCCAGCACCACCCTAAACACTGAAGCTTTCTTT. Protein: CASTTLNTEAFF.

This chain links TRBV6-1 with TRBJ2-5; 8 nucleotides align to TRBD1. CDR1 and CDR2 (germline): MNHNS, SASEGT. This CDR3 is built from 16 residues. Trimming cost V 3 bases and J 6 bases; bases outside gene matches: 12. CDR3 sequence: CASSESWTGTAKTQYF. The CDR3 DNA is TGTGCCAGCAGTGAGAGTTGGACAGGGACTGCCAAGACCCAGTACTTC.

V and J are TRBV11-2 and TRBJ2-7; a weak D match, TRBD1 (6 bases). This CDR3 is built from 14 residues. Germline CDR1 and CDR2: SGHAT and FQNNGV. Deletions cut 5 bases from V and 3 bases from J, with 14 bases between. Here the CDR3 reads CASSPNGQFYEQYV. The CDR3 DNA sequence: TGTGCCAGCAGCCCGAACGGACAGTTCTACGAGCAGTACGTC.

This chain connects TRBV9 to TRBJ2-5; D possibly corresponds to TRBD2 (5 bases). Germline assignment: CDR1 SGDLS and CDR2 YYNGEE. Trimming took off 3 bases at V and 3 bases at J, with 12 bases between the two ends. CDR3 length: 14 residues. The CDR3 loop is CASSATSNEETQYF. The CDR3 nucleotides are TGTGCCAGCAGCGCTACTAGTAATGAAGAGACCCAGTACTTC.

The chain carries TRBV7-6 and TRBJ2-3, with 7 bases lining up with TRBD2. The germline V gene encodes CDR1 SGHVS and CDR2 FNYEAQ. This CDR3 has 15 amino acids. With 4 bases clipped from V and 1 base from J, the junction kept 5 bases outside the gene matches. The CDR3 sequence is CASSSLGGGTDTQYF. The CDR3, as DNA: TGTGCCAGCAGCTCCCTTGGGGGGGGCACAGATACGCAGTATTTT.

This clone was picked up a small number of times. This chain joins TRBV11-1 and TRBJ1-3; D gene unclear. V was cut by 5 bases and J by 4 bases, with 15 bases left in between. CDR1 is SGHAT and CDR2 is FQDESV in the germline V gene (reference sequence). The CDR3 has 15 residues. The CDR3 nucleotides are TGTGCCAGCAGCGTCCGGGGATTTATGGGAAACACCATATATTTT. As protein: CASSVRGFMGNTIYF.

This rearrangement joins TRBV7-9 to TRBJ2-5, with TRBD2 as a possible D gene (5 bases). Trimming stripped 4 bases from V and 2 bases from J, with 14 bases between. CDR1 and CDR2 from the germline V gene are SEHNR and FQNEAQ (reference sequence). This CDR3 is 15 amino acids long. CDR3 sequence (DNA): TGTGCCAGCAGCTATGGCCGGGGTAGTCAAGAGACCCAGTACTTC. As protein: CASSYGRGSQETQYF.